This T cell receptor (beta chain) was captured in a study of blood T cell repertoires in COVID-19. About the research overall: Sites across the United States, Italy and Spain contributed samples from acute and convalescent COVID-19. T cells, B-cell-depleted T cells, or PBMCs supplied cDNA or gDNA.

The V gene end was trimmed by 5 bases and the J gene end by 1 base; junction bases not matched to a gene: 5. The CDR3 consists of 15 residues. CDR1 and CDR2 from the germline V gene are SGHVS and FQNEAQ. Original data processing: Reference gene primer amplification gave estimated nucleated cell counts. Measured with immunoSEQ multiplex PCR; TCRdb has only the in-frame clones, and not every one. V and J calls and clone size are as listed in that table; D and trimming were resolved from the DNA. The table records tens of thousands of clones, around 87% of them present only once. Sequenced material: peripheral blood. The receptor's source is a woman aged 80 or over with acute or convalescent COVID-19. The chain uses TRBV7-8 and TRBJ1-5, with TRBD1 matching over 7 bases. Written as DNA, the CDR3 is TGTGCCAGCAGCCGACAGGGTGGGAGCAATCAGCCCCAGCATTTT. Protein product: CASSRQGGSNQPQHF.